These T cell receptor beta chains were read from a single sample in a study of CD8+ T cells in alopecia areata. Using immunoSEQ multiplex PCR, the repertoire was profiled, and TCRdb retains in-frame clones only, with some absent. This sample has around 82,000 clones; about 51% occur once, and the top ten carry approximately 5.3%. Specimen: NKG2D-high CD8+ T cells sorted from blood. These receptors all stem from a human donor with alopecia areata. Each CDR3 is given with its conserved first and last residue. The D gene is left open where the match is weak. Part of the rows lack a size; the others show once, few, many or a class for expanded clones.

v_call	cdr3_length	j_call	d_call	clone_size	cdr3_aa	cdr3_nt
TRBV27	17	TRBJ2-3	TRBD2	-	CASSLFPAGGYTDTQYF	TGTGCCAGCAGTTTGTTTCCAGCGGGGGGTTACACAGATACGCAGTATTTT
TRBV21-1	14	TRBJ1-1	-	-	CASSRTVIGTEAFF	TGTGCCAGCAGCAGAACAGTGATCGGCACTGAAGCTTTCTTT
TRBV27	13	TRBJ2-1	-	few	CASSSYLDNEQFF	TGTGCCAGCAGTTCCTACTTAGACAATGAGCAGTTCTTC
TRBV11-2	15	TRBJ2-1	-	-	CASSLGQGLYNEQFF	TGTGCCAGCAGCTTAGGGCAGGGTCTCTACAATGAGCAGTTCTTC
TRBV30	15	TRBJ2-6	-	-	CACPGRGSGANVLTF	TGTGCCTGCCCAGGTAGGGGCTCTGGGGCCAACGTCCTGACTTTC
TRBV7-9	13	TRBJ2-7	-	-	CASTNPHLYEQYF	TGTGCCAGCACCAACCCCCACCTCTACGAGCAGTACTTC
TRBV27	14	TRBJ2-3	-	-	CASSLFSDTDTQYF	TGTGCCAGCAGTTTATTTAGCGACACAGATACGCAGTATTTT
TRBV11-2	13	TRBJ1-2	-	-	CASSPSAGNGYTF	TGTGCCAGCAGCCCATCCGCGGGTAATGGCTACACCTTC
TRBV29-1	11	TRBJ1-1	-	-	CSVVGATEAFF	TGCAGCGTTGTGGGGGCCACTGAAGCTTTCTTT
TRBV29-1	14	TRBJ1-2	-	-	CSVERGFGDYGYTF	TGCAGCGTTGAGAGGGGTTTCGGGGATTATGGCTACACCTTC
TRBV5-6	12	TRBJ2-2	-	few	CASRVGTGELFF	TGTGCCAGCAGGGTTGGAACCGGGGAGCTGTTTTTT
TRBV29-1	11	TRBJ2-5	-	-	CSVIPTRAQYF	TGCAGCGTAATTCCGACAAGGGCCCAGTACTTC
TRBV27	15	TRBJ2-7	-	-	CASSRASDHSYEQYF	TGTGCCAGCAGCAGGGCCTCTGACCACTCCTACGAGCAGTACTTC
TRBV29-1	14	TRBJ1-1	-	-	CSVNFDTGNTEAFF	TGCAGCGTTAACTTTGATACGGGAAACACTGAAGCTTTCTTT
TRBV29-1	13	TRBJ2-7	TRBD2	once	CSVGAGGSYEQYF	TGCAGCGTTGGGGCGGGAGGTTCCTACGAGCAATACTTC
TRBV9	17	TRBJ2-3	-	-	CASSVPRFGGSTDTQYF	TGTGCCAGCAGCGTCCCCCGGTTTGGCGGTAGCACAGATACGCAGTATTTT
TRBV27	14	TRBJ2-7	-	-	CASSPRTLTYEQYF	TGTGCCAGCAGTCCTCGAACACTAACCTACGAGCAGTACTTC
TRBV27	12	TRBJ1-2	-	-	CASSPDYYGYTF	TGTGCCAGCAGTCCCGACTACTATGGCTACACCTTC
TRBV30	14	TRBJ2-2	-	-	CAWSAGVYTGELFF	TGTGCCTGGAGTGCCGGGGTCTACACCGGGGAGCTGTTTTTT
TRBV30	13	TRBJ2-7	-	-	CAWSWGEDYEQYF	TGTGCCTGGTCATGGGGGGAAGACTACGAGCAGTACTTC
TRBV2	18	TRBJ2-5	TRBD2	-	CASRDGTSPFTSQETQYF	TGTGCCAGCAGGGACGGGACTAGTCCGTTCACTTCCCAAGAGACCCAGTACTTC
TRBV2	14	TRBJ2-3	TRBD2	-	CAGTSGGNTDTQYF	TGTGCCGGGACTAGCGGGGGTAACACAGATACGCAGTATTTT
TRBV5-1	13	TRBJ2-7	-	-	CASSLGLDDEQYF	TGCGCCAGCAGCTTGGGACTGGATGACGAGCAGTACTTC
TRBV29-1	10	TRBJ1-1	-	few	CSVVTFEAFF	TGCAGCGTTGTTACGTTTGAAGCTTTCTTT
TRBV14	15	TRBJ2-7	-	-	CASSQNRRDSYEQYF	TGTGCCAGCAGCCAAAACAGGCGGGACTCCTACGAGCAGTACTTC
TRBV18	13	TRBJ2-2	-	few	CASSPESAGELFF	TGTGCCAGCTCACCAGAGTCCGCCGGGGAGCTGTTTTTT
TRBV28	14	TRBJ2-3	-	-	CASSYNVGTDTQYF	TGTGCCAGCAGCTACAACGTCGGCACAGATACGCAGTATTTT
TRBV5-4	17	TRBJ2-2	-	-	CASSQVGVRGNTGELFF	TGTGCCAGCAGCCAAGTAGGCGTCAGGGGGAACACCGGGGAGCTGTTTTTT
TRBV29-1	11	TRBJ2-7	-	-	CSLDGPYEQYF	TGCAGCCTCGACGGTCCCTACGAGCAGTACTTC
TRBV7-8	16	TRBJ2-5	TRBD1	-	CASSSGTGGLQETQYF	TGTGCCAGCAGCTCGGGGACAGGGGGCCTACAAGAGACCCAGTACTTC
TRBV29-1	12	TRBJ2-7	TRBD1	few	CSVEGQAYEQYF	TGCAGCGTTGAGGGACAGGCCTACGAGCAGTACTTC
TRBV4-1	17	TRBJ2-3	TRBD1	-	CASSLTIPGQETDTQYF	TGCGCCAGCAGCCTGACGATACCGGGACAGGAGACAGATACGCAGTATTTT
TRBV5-6	12	TRBJ1-2	-	-	CASSSQDYGYTF	TGTGCCAGCAGCTCGCAGGACTATGGCTACACCTTC
TRBV4-3	17	TRBJ2-5	TRBD1	-	CASSQERRTGGGETQYF	TGCGCCAGCAGCCAAGAGCGGAGAACAGGGGGAGGCGAGACCCAGTACTTC
TRBV9	13	TRBJ2-7	TRBD2	-	CASSPGGSYEQYF	TGTGCCAGCAGCCCGGGGGGATCCTACGAGCAGTACTTC
TRBV28	15	TRBJ1-5	TRBD1	-	CASSYRGLGNQPQHF	TGTGCCAGCAGTTACAGGGGGCTAGGCAATCAGCCCCAGCATTTT
TRBV21-1	12	TRBJ2-3	-	many	CASSTSTDTQYF	TGTGCCAGCAGCACTAGCACAGATACGCAGTATTTT
TRBV14	15	TRBJ1-2	-	few	CDTTWRPIAIYGYTF	TGCGATACTACATGGCGGCCCATCGCGATCTATGGCTACACCTTC
TRBV27	13	TRBJ1-5	-	-	CASSLRGDQPQHF	TGTGCCAGCAGTTTGAGAGGGGATCAGCCCCAGCATTTT